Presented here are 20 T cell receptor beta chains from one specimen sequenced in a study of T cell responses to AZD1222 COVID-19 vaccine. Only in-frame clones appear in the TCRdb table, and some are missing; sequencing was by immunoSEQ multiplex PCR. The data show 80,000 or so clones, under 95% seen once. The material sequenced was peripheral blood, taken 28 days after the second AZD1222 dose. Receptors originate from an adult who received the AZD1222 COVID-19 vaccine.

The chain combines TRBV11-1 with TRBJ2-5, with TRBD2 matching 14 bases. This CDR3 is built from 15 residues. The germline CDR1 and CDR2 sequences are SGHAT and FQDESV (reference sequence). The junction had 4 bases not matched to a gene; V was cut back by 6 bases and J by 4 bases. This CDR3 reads CASRPTSGRGETQYF. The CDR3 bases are TGTGCCAGCAGGCCGACTAGCGGGAGGGGAGAGACCCAGTACTTC.

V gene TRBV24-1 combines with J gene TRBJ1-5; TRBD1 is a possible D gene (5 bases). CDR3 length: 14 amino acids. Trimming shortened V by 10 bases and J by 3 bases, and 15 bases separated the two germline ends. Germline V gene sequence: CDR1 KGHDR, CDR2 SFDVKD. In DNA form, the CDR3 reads TGTGCCACACATACCAGGGCCCACAATCAGCCCCAGCATTTT. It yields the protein CATHTRAHNQPQHF.

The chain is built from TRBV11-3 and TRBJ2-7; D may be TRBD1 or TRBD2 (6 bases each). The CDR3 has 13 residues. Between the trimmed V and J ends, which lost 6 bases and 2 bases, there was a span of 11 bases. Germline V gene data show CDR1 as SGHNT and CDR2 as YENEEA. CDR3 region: CASSQGTPYEQYF. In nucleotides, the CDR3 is TGTGCCAGCAGTCAGGGGACTCCCTACGAGCAGTACTTC.

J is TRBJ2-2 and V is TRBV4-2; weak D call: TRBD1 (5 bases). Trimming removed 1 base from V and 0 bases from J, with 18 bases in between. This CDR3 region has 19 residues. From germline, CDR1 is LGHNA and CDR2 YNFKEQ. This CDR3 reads CASSQAWAKGRANTGELFF. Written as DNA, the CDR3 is TGTGCCAGCAGCCAAGCGTGGGCGAAGGGCAGGGCGAACACCGGGGAGCTGTTTTTT.

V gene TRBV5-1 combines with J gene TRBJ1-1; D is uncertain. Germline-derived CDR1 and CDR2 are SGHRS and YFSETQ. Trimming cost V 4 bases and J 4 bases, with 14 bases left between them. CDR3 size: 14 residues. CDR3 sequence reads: CASSLEGFGTEAFF. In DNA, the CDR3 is TGCGCCAGCAGCCTGGAGGGTTTCGGCACTGAAGCTTTCTTT.

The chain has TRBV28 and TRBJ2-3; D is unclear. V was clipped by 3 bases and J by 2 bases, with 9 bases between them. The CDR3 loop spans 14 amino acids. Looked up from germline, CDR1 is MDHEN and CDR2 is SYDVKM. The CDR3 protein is CASSLQGFTDTQYF. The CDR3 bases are TGTGCCAGCAGTTTGCAAGGATTCACAGATACGCAGTATTTT.

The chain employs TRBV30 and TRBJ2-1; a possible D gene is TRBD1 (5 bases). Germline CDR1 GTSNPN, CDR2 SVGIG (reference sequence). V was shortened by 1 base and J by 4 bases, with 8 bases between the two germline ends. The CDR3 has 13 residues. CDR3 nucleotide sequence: TGTGCCTGGAGTGGGGGCGGTTACAATGAGCAGTTCTTC. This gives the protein CAWSGGGYNEQFF.

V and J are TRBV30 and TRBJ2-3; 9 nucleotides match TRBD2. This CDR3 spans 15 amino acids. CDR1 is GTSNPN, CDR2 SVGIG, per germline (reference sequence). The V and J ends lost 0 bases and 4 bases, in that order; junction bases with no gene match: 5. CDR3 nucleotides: TGTGCCTGGAGTGTTGGTAGCGGGAGCGCAGATACGCAGTATTTT. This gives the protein CAWSVGSGSADTQYF. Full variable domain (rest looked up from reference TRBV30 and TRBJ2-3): SQTIHQWPATLVQPVGSPLSLECTVEGTSNPNLYWYRQAAGRGLQLLFYSVGIGQISSEVPQNLSASRPQDRQFILSSKKLLLSDSGFYLCAWSVGSGSADTQYFGPGTRLTVL.

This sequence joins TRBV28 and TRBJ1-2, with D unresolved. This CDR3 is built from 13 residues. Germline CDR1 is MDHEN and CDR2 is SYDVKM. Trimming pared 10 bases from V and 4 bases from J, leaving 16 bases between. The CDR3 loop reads CAIVKDGFYGYTF. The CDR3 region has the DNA TGTGCCATCGTGAAGGACGGTTTCTATGGCTACACCTTC.

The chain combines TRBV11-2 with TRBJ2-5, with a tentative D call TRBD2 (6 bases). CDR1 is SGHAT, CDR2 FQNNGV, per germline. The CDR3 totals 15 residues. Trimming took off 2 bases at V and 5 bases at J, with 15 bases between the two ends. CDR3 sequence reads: CASSLSTGAGETQYF. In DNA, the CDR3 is TGTGCCAGCAGCTTAAGTACGGGAGCTGGTGAGACCCAGTACTTC. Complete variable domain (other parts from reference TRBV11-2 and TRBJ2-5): EAGVAQSPRYKIIEKRQSVAFWCNPISGHATLYWYQQILGQGPKLLIQFQNNGVVDDSQLPKDRFSAERLKGVDSTLKIQPAKLEDSAVYLCASSLSTGAGETQYFGPGTRLLVL.

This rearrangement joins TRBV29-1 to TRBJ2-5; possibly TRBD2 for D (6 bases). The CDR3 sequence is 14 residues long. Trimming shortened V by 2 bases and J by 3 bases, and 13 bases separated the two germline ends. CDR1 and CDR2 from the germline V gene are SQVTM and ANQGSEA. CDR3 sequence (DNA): TGCAGCGTTGAACTGGGGGGAAGGGAAGAGACCCAGTACTTC. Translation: CSVELGGREETQYF.

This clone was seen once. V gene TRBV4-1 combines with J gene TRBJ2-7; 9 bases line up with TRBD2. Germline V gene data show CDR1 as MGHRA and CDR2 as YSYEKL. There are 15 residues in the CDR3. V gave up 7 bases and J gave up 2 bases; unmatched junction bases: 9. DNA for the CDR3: TGCGCCAGCACAGCGGGGCTAGCGGGACCCTACGAGCAGTACTTC. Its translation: CASTAGLAGPYEQYF.

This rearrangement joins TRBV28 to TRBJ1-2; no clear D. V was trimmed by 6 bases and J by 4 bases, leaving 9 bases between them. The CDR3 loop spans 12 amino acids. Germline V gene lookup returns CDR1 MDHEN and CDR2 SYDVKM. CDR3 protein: CASRPVLYGYTF. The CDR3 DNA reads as TGTGCCAGCAGACCAGTCCTCTATGGCTACACCTTC.

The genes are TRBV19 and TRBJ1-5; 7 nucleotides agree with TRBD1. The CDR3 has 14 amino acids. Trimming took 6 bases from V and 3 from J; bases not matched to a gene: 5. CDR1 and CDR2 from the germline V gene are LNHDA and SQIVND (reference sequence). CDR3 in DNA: TGTGCCAGTAGGGCGGGACAGAACAATCAGCCCCAGCATTTT. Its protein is CASRAGQNNQPQHF.

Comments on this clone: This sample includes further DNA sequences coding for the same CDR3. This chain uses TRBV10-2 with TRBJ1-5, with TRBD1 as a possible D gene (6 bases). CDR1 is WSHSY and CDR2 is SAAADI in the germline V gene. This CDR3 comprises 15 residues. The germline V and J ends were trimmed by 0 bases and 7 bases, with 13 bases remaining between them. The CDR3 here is CASSESQGVGQPQHF. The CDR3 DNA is TGCGCCAGCAGTGAGTCACAGGGTGTAGGACAGCCCCAGCATTTT.

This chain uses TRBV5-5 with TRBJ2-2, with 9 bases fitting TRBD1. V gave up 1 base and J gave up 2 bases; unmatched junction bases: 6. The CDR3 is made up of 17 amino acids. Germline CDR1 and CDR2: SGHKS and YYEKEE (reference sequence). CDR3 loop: CASSLRTGALNTGELFF. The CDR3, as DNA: TGTGCCAGCAGCTTGAGGACAGGGGCCCTAAACACCGGGGAGCTGTTTTTT.

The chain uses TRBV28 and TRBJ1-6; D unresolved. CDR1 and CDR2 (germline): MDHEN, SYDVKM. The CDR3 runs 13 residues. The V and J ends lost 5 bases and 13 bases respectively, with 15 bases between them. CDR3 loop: CASSGSDSTPLHF. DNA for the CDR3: TGTGCCAGCAGTGGGTCCGACTCGACGCCCCTCCACTTT.

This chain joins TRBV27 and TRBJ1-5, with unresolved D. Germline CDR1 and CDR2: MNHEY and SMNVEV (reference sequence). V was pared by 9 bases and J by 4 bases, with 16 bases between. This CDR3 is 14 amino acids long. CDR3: CASWVGSPNQPQHF. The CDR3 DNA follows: TGTGCCAGTTGGGTCGGGTCCCCAAATCAGCCCCAGCATTTT.

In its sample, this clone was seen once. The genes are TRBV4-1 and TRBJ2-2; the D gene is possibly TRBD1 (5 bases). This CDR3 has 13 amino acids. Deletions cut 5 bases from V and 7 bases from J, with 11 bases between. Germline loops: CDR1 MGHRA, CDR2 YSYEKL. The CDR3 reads CASSRGSGGELFF. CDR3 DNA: TGCGCCAGCAGCAGGGGTTCTGGCGGGGAGCTGTTTTTT.

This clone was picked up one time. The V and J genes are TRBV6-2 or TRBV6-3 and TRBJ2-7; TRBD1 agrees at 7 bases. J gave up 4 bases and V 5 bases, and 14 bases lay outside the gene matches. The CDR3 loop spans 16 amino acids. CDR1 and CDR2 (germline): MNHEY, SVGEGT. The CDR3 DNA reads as TGTGCCAGCAGTCGACAGAAGGTTGAGGGGGCTTACGAGCAGTACTTC. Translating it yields CASSRQKVEGAYEQYF.